This T cell receptor beta chain was found in a study of T cells in Graves' hyperthyroidism and ophthalmopathy (dated by TCRdb to the late 2010s). With regard to the full study: Peripheral blood samples were taken at initial diagnosis, before any treatment was given. Once sampling was done, hyperthyroidism patients were given methimazole at a starting dose of 30 mg daily, whereas ophthalmopathy patients were given high-dose intravenous methylprednisolone. In several Graves' hyperthyroidism patients, the study also compared T-cell repertoires from thyroid tissue with T-cell repertoires from blood. To identify distinguishing TCR V-J signatures, a discovery cohort of some 99 patients was used, comprising some 45 with Graves' ophthalmopathy and 57 with stable Graves' hyperthyroidism. The paper describes TCR Vbeta CDR3 sequencing of 135 peripheral blood samples, made up of about 40 ophthalmopathy patients, around 78 hyperthyroidism patients and some 17 progressor patients. Prospective prediction of ophthalmopathy was tested in an independent validation cohort of under 20 hyperthyroidism patients and around 16 patients who later progressed to ophthalmopathy. The approximately 90 discovery patients were divided at random into training and test sets in a 7:3 ratio.

Points on this clonotype: This clone's antigen is unknown. No base qualities exist here, and no much larger clone lies one base off it.

Amplification of TCR beta CDR3 regions was carried out from RNA transcripts. For the first round of RT-PCR on the TCR CDR3, the HTBI primer set was used together with the Qiagen OneStep RT-PCR kit. A second multiplex PCR round built the libraries, followed by size selection and purification. Paired-end sequencing of the libraries was performed with 100 bp reads on an Illumina HiSeq2000. The authors processed their data as follows. SOAPnuke was used to process the raw data, removing reads that contained adapters or uncalled bases, had a mean Phred below 15, or lacked an exact match to the constant primer or identifier. High-quality paired reads were merged using COPE v1.2.5, and each unique nucleotide sequence was defined as a clonotype. MiTCR v1.1 was used to align the clonotypes against IMGT TRBV, TRBD and TRBJ reference segments. The analysis included only V-J combinations with a frequency above 0.0001, which together covered 99.2% of the repertoires. A TCS score was defined as the ratio between F50 (clonal expansion) and ExV (chaos), using BLOSUM62-based TCRdist between CDR3 peptides within each V-J. Welch's t-statistics and random forest reduced 450 to 600 V-J features to 10 to 15, which were used in a naive Bayes classifier (R e1071). TCRdb cleaned the public reads at Q25 with fastp, built clones with MiXCR and kept in-frame beta chains. Rows are combined by CDR3 protein, so each entry shows the most common genes and DNA. V and J calls and clone size were set by TCRdb, not the authors. The sample records over 400,000 distinct CDR3 sequences, 20% to 25% of which are singletons. The top ten clones comprise 49% of the sample.

The investigation overall reported the following: In validation, the model predicted progression to ophthalmopathy a median of around six months before onset, with about 70% sensitivity and 72.22% specificity. No statistical method was used to set the sample size in advance, and investigators knew the group allocation. Most expanded thyroid clonotypes (frequency above 0.001) were also detected in blood, suggesting blood repertoires may reflect thyroid immune responses. A model built on a 13 V-J signature distinguished ophthalmopathy from stable hyperthyroidism, reaching approximately 89% sensitivity and about 81% specificity in cross-validation and 80%/75% in testing.

Ophthalmopathy patients had moderately to severely active disease, with a Clinical Activity Score of 3 or more, a NOSPECS grade of 4 or more, and a disease duration of less than 3 months. Exclusion was applied to patients with uncontrolled infections, other autoimmune diseases, pregnancy or lactation. Clinical symptoms, serum thyroxine and TRAb, thyroid ultrasound, and orbital computed tomography formed the basis for the diagnoses. PBMCs were isolated from 10 ml of fresh peripheral blood by Ficoll-Paque density gradient centrifugation. Trizol reagent was used to extract total RNA, and RNA quality was then checked on an Agilent 2100 Bioanalyzer. The source material was blood. The receptor was isolated from a woman aged 70-85 years with Graves' ophthalmopathy.

The DNA is as follows: TGTGCCAGCAGCTTACCGACGGCAGATACGCAGTATTTT. It specifies CASSLPTADTQYF. The chain links TRBV7-9 with TRBJ2-3; the D gene identity is not certain. Reading the germline V gene (reference sequence) gives CDR1 SEHNR and CDR2 FQNEAQ. The trim is 2 bases for V and 4 bases for J, with a gap of 7 bases between the germline ends. From the cysteine up to the phenylalanine, the CDR3 has a length of 13 residues. Kept here is only the CDR3 DNA, which spans 39 bases and is read in frame from base 1. Full variable domain (CDR3 extended with the reference TRBV7-9 and TRBJ2-3 proteins): DTGVSQNPRHKITKRGQNVTFRCDPISEHNRLYWYRQTLGQGPEFLTYFQNEAQLEKSRLLSDRFSAERPKGSFSTLEIQRTEQGDSAMYLCASSLPTADTQYFGPGTRLTVL.